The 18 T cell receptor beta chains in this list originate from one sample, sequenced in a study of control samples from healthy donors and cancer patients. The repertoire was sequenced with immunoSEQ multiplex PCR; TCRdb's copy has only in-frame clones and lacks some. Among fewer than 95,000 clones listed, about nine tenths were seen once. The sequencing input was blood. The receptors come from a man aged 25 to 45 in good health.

CDR3 in amino acids: CASSQDPRMVGYTF. The CDR3 DNA is TGCGCCAGCAGCCAAGATCCGAGGATGGTTGGCTACACCTTC. This chain joins TRBV4-1 and TRBJ1-2; no reliable D call. Trimming left V 0 bases short and J 7 bases short, with 12 bases between. The length of the CDR3 is 14 residues. CDR1 and CDR2 from the germline V gene are MGHRA and YSYEKL.

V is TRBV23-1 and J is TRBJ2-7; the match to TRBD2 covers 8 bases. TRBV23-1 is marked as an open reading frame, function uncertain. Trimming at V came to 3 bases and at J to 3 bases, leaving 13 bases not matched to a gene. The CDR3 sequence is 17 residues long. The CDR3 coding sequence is TGCGCCAGCAGTCATCGAGCGGGGGCCCCCCTTGGCTACGAGCAGTACGTC. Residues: CASSHRAGAPLGYEQYV.

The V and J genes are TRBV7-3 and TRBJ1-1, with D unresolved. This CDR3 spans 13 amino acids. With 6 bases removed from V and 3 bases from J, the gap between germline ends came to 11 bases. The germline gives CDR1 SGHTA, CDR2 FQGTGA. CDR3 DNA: TGTGCCAGCAGTGACGGTGGGGACACTGAAGCTTTCTTT. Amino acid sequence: CASSDGGDTEAFF. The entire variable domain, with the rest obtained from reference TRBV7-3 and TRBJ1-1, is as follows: GAGVSQTPSNKVTEKGKYVELRCDPISGHTALYWYRQSLGQGPEFLIYFQGTGAADDSGLPNDRFFAVRPEGSVSTLKIQRTERGDSAVYLCASSDGGDTEAFFGQGTRLTVV.

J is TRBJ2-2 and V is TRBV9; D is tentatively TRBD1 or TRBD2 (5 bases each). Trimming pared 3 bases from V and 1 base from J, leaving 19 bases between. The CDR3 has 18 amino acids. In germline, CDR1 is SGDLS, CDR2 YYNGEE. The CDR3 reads CASSDPPTGQGNTGELFF. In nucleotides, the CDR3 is TGTGCCAGCAGCGACCCCCCAACGGGGCAGGGGAACACCGGGGAGCTGTTTTTT. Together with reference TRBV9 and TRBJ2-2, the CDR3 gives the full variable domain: DSGVTQTPKHLITATGQRVTLRCSPRSGDLSVYWYQQSLDQGLQFLIQYYNGEERAKGNILERFSAQQFPDLHSELNLSSLELGDSALYFCASSDPPTGQGNTGELFFGEGSRLTVL.

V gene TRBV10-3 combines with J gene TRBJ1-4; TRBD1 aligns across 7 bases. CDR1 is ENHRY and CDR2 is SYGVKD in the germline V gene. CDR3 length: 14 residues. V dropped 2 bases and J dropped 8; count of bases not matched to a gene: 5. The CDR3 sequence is CAISEDRVGEKLFF. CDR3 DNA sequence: TGTGCCATCAGTGAGGACAGGGTTGGAGAAAAACTGTTTTTT.

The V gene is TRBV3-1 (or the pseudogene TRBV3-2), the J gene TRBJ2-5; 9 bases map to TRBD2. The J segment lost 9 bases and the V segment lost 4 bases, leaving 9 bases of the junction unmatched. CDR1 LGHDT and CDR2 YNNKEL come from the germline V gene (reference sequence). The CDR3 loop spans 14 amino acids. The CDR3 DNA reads TGTGCCAGCAGCCGCAGGACTAGCGAGGAGGCCCAGTACTTC. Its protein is CASSRRTSEEAQYF.

As DNA, the CDR3 is TGTGCCAGCAGCCAAGGAATGGTCCGTGAGCAGTACTTC. Its translation: CASSQGMVREQYF. The gene calls are TRBV14 and TRBJ2-7; D gene ambiguous. Trimming left V 1 base short and J 7 bases short, with 11 bases between. The CDR3 length is 13 residues. The germline gives CDR1 SGHDN, CDR2 FVKESK.

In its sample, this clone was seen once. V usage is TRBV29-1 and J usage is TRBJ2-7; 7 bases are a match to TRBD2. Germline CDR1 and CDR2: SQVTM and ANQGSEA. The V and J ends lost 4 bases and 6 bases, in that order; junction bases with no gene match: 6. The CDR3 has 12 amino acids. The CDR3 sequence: CSVGEGSGEQYF. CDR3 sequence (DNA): TGCAGCGTTGGGGAGGGTTCGGGCGAGCAGTACTTC.

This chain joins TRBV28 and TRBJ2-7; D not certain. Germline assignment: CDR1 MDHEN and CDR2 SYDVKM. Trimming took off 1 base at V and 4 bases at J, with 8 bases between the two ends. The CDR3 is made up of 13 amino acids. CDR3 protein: CASSLLARYEQYF. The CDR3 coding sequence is TGTGCCAGCAGTTTATTAGCTAGGTACGAGCAGTACTTC.

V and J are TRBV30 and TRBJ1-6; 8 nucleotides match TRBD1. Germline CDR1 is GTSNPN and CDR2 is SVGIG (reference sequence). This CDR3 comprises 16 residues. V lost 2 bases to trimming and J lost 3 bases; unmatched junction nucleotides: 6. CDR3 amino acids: CAWSPLGTGYNSPLHF. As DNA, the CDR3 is TGTGCCTGGAGTCCTCTCGGGACAGGCTATAATTCACCCCTCCACTTT.

In DNA form, the CDR3 reads TGCAGCGTTGAAGATCGACGACAGGTCAAAAACATTCAGTACTTC. Its protein product is CSVEDRRQVKNIQYF. The chain couples TRBV29-1 to TRBJ2-4; weak D call: TRBD1 (6 bases). Deletions cut 0 bases from V and 3 bases from J, with 12 bases between. This CDR3 has 15 residues. CDR1 SQVTM and CDR2 ANQGSEA come from the germline V gene.

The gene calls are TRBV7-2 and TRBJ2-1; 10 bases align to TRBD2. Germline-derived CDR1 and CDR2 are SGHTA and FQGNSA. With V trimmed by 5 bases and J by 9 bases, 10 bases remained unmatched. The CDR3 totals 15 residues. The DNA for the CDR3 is TGTGCCAGCAGCCCCCCAGCGGGGGGGCCTTTTGAGCAGTTCTTC. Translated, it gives CASSPPAGGPFEQFF.

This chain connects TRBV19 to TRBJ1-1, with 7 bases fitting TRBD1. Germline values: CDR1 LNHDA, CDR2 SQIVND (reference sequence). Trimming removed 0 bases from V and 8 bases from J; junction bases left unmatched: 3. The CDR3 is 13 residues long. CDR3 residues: CASSIDWGQEAFF. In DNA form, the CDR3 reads TGTGCCAGTAGTATAGACTGGGGACAGGAAGCTTTCTTT.

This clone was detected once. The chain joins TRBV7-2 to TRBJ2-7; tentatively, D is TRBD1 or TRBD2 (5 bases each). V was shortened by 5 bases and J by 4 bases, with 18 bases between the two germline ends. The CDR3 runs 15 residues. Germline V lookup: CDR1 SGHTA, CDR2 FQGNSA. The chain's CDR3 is CASSPMEVGEYEQYF. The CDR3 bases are TGTGCCAGCAGCCCTATGGAGGTAGGGGAATACGAGCAGTACTTC.

CDR3 loop: CAINFPGGHEQYF. The CDR3 DNA reads as TGTGCCATCAATTTTCCGGGGGGCCACGAGCAGTACTTC. The rearrangement uses TRBV10-3 and TRBJ2-7; D may be TRBD2 (7 bases). The germline V and J ends were trimmed by 7 bases and 5 bases, with 15 bases remaining between them. The CDR3 has 13 residues. The V gene's germline CDR1 is ENHRY and CDR2 SYGVKD.

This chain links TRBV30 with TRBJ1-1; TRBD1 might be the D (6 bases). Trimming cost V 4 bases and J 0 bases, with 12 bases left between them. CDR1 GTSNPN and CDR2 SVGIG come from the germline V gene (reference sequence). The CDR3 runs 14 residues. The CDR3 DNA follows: TGTGCCTGGACCCCAAAGGGGGTGAACACTGAAGCTTTCTTT. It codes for CAWTPKGVNTEAFF.

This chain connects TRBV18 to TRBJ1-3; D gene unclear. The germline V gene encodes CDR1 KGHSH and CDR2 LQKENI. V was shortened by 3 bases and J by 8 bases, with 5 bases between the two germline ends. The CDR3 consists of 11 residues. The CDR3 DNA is TGTGCCAGCTCACCTCGGGACACCATATATTTT. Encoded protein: CASSPRDTIYF.

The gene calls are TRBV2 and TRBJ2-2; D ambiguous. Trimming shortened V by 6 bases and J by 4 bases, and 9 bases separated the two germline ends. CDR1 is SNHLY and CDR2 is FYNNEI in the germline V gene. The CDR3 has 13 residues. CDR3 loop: CASRVEATGELFF. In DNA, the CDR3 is TGTGCCAGCAGAGTAGAAGCCACCGGGGAGCTGTTTTTT.